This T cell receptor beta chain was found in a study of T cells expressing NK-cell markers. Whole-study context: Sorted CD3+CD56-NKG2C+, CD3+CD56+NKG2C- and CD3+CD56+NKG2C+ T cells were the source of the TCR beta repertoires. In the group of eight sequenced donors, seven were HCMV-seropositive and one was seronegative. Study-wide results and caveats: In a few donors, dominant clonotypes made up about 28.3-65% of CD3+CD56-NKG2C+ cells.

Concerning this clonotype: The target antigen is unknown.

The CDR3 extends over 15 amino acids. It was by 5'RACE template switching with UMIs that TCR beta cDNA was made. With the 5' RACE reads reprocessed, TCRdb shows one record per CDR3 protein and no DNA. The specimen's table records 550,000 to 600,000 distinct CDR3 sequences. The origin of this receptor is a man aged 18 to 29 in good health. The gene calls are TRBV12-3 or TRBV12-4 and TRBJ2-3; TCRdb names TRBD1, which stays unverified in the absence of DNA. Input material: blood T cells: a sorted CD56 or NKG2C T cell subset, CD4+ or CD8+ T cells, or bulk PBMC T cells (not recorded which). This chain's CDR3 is CASSSLGGGTDTQYF.